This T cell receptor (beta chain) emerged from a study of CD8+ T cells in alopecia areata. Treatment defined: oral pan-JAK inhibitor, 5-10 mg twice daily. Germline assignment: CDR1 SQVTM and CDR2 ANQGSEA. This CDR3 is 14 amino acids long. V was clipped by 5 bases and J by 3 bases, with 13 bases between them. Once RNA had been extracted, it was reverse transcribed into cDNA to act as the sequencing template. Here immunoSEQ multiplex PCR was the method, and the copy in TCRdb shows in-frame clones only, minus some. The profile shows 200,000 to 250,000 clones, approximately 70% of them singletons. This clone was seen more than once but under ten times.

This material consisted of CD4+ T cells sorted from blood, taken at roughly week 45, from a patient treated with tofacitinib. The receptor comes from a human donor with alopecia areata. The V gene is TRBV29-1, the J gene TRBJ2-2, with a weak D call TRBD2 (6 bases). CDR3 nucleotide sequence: TGCAGCGTTTCCGGGGGAACTGACACCGGGGAGCTGTTTTTT. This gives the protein CSVSGGTDTGELFF.